This T cell receptor (beta chain) stems from a study of cytomegalovirus exposure and HLA in healthy donors. Findings and limits, study-wide: In an earlier analysis, most TCR beta V segments were productive about 87% or about 30% of the time.

In the PCR, 60 Vbeta and 13 Jbeta primers were used. Only in-frame clones appear in the TCRdb table, and some are missing; sequencing was by immunoSEQ multiplex PCR. The sample shows about 160,000 clones, 65% to 85% of them seen only once. Germline CDR1 is SGHTS and CDR2 is YDEGEE. J was trimmed by 1 base and V by 2 bases; bases with no gene match: 11. The CDR3 is made up of 18 amino acids. With regard to this clone: The antigen remains unidentified.

The sequence came from a woman aged 30 to 39 in good health and CMV-seropositive. The chain has TRBV5-8 and TRBJ1-2, with 10 bases fitting TRBD1. The sequenced sample was PBMCs. The CDR3 coding sequence is TGTGCCAGCAGCTTAGACCGGGACAGGGGATCCCTTAACTATGGCTACACCTTC. As protein: CASSLDRDRGSLNYGYTF.